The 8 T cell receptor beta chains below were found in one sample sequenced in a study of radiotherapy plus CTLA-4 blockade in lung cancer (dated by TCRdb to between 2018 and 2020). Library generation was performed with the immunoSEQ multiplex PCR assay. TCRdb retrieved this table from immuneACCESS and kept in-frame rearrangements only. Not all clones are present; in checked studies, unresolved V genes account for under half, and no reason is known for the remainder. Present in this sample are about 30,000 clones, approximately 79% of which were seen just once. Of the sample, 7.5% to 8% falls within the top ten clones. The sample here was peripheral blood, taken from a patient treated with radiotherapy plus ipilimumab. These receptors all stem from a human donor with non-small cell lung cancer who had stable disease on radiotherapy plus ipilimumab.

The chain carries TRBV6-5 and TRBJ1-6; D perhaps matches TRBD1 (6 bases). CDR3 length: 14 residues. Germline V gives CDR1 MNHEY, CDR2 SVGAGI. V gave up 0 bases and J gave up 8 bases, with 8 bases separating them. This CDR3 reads CASSYSTGHSPLHF. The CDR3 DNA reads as TGTGCCAGCAGTTACTCGACAGGCCATTCACCCCTCCACTTT.

CDR3 loop: CASSLDRGVTNEKLFF. The DNA for the CDR3 is TGTGCCAGCAGCCTCGACAGGGGAGTAACTAATGAAAAACTGTTTTTT. This chain links TRBV5-4 with TRBJ1-4, with 8 bases that match TRBD1. The germline gives CDR1 SGHNT, CDR2 YYREEE (reference sequence). The CDR3 has 16 residues. V was pared by 4 bases and J by 1 base, with 6 bases of the junction left unmatched.

CDR3 loop: CASSLESEQFF. Written as DNA, the CDR3 is TGCGCCAGCAGCTTGGAATCTGAGCAGTTCTTC. V usage is TRBV5-1 and J usage is TRBJ2-1; D is uncertain. In germline, CDR1 is SGHRS, CDR2 YFSETQ. The CDR3 has 11 amino acids. V gave up 0 bases and J gave up 9 bases, with 4 bases separating them. The entire variable domain, with the rest obtained from reference TRBV5-1 and TRBJ2-1, is as follows: KAGVTQTPRYLIKTRGQQVTLSCSPISGHRSVSWYQQTPGQGLQFLFEYFSETQRNKGNFPGRFSGRQFSNSRSEMNVSTLELGDSALYLCASSLESEQFFGPGTRLTVL.

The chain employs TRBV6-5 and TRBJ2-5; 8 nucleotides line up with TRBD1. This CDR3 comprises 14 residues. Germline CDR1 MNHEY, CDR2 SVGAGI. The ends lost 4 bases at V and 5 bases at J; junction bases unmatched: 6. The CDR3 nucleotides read TGTGCCAGCAGTTCCCGACAGGGGCGGGAGACCCAGTACTTC. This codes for CASSSRQGRETQYF.

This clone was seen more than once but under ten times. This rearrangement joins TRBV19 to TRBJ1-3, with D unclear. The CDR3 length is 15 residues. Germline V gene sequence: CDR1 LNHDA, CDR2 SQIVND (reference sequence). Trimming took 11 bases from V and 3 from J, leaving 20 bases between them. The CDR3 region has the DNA TGTGCCGCCGTCGAGAGGTCGGTTTTTGGAAACACCATATATTTT. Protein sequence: CAAVERSVFGNTIYF.

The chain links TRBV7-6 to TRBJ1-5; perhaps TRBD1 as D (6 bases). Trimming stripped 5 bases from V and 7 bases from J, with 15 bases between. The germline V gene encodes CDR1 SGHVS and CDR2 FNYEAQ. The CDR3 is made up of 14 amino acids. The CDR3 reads CASSPEGGIQPQHF. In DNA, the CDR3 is TGTGCCAGCAGCCCCGAGGGGGGTATCCAGCCCCAGCATTTT.

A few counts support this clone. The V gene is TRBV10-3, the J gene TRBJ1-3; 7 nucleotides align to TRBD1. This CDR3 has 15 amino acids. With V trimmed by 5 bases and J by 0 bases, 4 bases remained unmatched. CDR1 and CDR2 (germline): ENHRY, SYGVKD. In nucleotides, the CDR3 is TGTGCCATCAGTCAGGGACAGAACTCTGGAAACACCATATATTTT. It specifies CAISQGQNSGNTIYF.

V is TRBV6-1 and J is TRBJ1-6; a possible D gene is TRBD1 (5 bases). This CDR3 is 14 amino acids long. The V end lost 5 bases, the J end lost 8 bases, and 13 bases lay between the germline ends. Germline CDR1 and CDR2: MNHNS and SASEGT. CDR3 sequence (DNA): TGTGCCAGCAGTCAAGGGACCGATCATTCACCCCTCCACTTT. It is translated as CASSQGTDHSPLHF.